Listed here are 17 T cell receptor beta chains from one sample, sequenced in a study of T cells in women clearing cervical HPV infection. Some clones are missing from TCRdb's copy, which holds only in-frame ones; the method was immunoSEQ multiplex PCR. This sample contains 30,000 to 45,000 clones. Sample: blood buffy coat. The receptors were sampled from a woman aged 18-70 years with a cervical HPV16 infection that either progressed to CIN3+ or cleared (not recorded which).

About this clone itself: The read terminates 3 residues before the CDR3 end, so the remaining end is supplied by the germline J gene. This chain connects TRBV5-1 to TRBJ2-4; no clear D. From germline, CDR1 is SGHRS and CDR2 YFSETQ. The CDR3 covers 14 residues. The DNA read from the CDR3 is TGCGCCAGCAGACCAGCCCCGTCTAACTATGGT. This codes for CASRPAPSNYG. From start to end, the CDR3 is CASRPAPSNYGQYF. The whole variable domain, remainder taken from reference TRBV5-1 and TRBJ2-4, is KAGVTQTPRYLIKTRGQQVTLSCSPISGHRSVSWYQQTPGQGLQFLFEYFSETQRNKGNFPGRFSGRQFSNSRSEMNVSTLELGDSALYLCASRPAPSNYGQYFGAGTRLSVL.

Comment on this clone: The read ends 3 residues shy of where the CDR3 ends; the end is completed using the germline J gene. The chain carries TRBV13 and TRBJ2-2, with D possibly being TRBD2 (6 bases). V gave up 5 bases and J gave up 7 bases, with 17 bases separating them. CDR1 and CDR2 (germline): PRHDT, FYEKMQ (reference sequence). The CDR3 extends over 15 amino acids. The CDR3 DNA, read in part, is TGTGCCAGCAGCCCCGGCGGGGAAGGTGGCGGGGAG. Translating gives CASSPGGEGGGE. The entire CDR3 sequence reads CASSPGGEGGGELFF.

Points on this clone: The read ends 3 residues shy of where the CDR3 ends; the end is completed using the germline J gene. The chain recombines TRBV7-9 with TRBJ1-1; D uncertain. The CDR3 runs to 12 residues. The germline V gene has CDR1 SEHNR and CDR2 FQNEAQ (reference sequence). The CDR3 DNA, read in part, is TGTGCCAGCAGCTTAGAAAGGCCCGAA. Translation gives CASSLERPE. The CDR3 in its entirety is CASSLERPEAFF.

About this clone itself: Coverage ceases 3 residues before the CDR3 finishes, and the germline J gene fills in the end. The J gene is TRBJ2-3, the V gene TRBV7-6, with TRBD2 identical over 7 bases. V shed 5 bases, J shed 3 bases, and the junction held 8 bases outside the gene matches. Germline lookup yields CDR1 SGHVS and CDR2 FNYEAQ. CDR3 length equals 15 residues. Partial CDR3 DNA: TGTGCCAGCAGCGCGGTCGGGGGGAGAACAGATACG. Translated: CASSAVGGRTDT. In full, the CDR3 reads CASSAVGGRTDTQYF.

With respect to this clone: Coverage ceases 3 residues before the CDR3 finishes, and the germline J gene fills in the end. The chain joins TRBV5-1 to TRBJ1-2; no definite D call. The CDR3 spans 12 residues. V was pared by 1 base and J by 4 bases, with 5 bases between. Germline CDR1 is SGHRS and CDR2 is YFSETQ. The CDR3 spells CASSLNSYGYTF. CDR3 bases read: TGCGCCAGCAGCTTGAACTCCTATGGC.

With respect to this clone: The read is 3 residues too short to cover the CDR3 end, so that end is filled in from the germline J gene. The chain carries TRBV7-2 and TRBJ2-1; D ambiguous. CDR3 length equals 14 residues. Trimming took off 0 bases at V and 5 bases at J, with 8 bases between the two ends. Germline CDR1 reads SGHTA; CDR2 reads FQGNSA. CDR3 bases read: TGTGCCAGCAGCTTAGCGGCGGTCAACAATGAG. Translation gives CASSLAAVNNE. The entire CDR3 sequence reads CASSLAAVNNEQFF.

To note about this clone: The read ends 3 residues shy of where the CDR3 ends; the end is completed using the germline J gene. The V gene is TRBV27, the J gene TRBJ1-6; a possible D gene is TRBD1 (5 bases). Trimming stripped 5 bases from V and 0 bases from J, with 11 bases between. The CDR3 totals 16 residues. Germline CDR1 is MNHEY and CDR2 is SMNVEV (reference sequence). The DNA read from the CDR3 is TGTGCCAGCAGTCCGCGCAGGGCCTCCTATAATTCACCC. Translation gives CASSPRRASYNSP. The entire CDR3 reads CASSPRRASYNSPLHF.

In regard to this clone: The read is 3 residues too short to cover the CDR3 end, so that end is filled in from the germline J gene. Within the sample, other DNA sequences also encode this same CDR3. V and J are TRBV6-1 and TRBJ1-3; 8 nucleotides align to TRBD1. This CDR3 contains 13 residues. Trimming cost V 4 bases and J 7 bases; bases outside gene matches: 3. Germline CDR1 MNHNS, CDR2 SASEGT. CDR3 DNA (partial): TGTGCCAGCAGTGCCCGACAGGGGAACACC. It specifies CASSARQGNT. The full CDR3 is CASSARQGNTIYF.

As regards this clone: The CDR3 end is not reached by the read, which stops 3 residues before it; the germline J gene fills it in. The gene calls are TRBV20-1 and TRBJ2-1; 13 bases agree with TRBD2. The CDR3 runs 15 residues. With V trimmed by 6 bases and J by 2 bases, 4 bases remained unmatched. Germline CDR1 and CDR2: DFQATT and SNEGSKA (reference sequence). CDR3 DNA (partial): TGCAGTGCACAAGGACTAGCGGGGGCCTACAATGAG. Its translation: CSAQGLAGAYNE. The complete CDR3 reads CSAQGLAGAYNEQFF.

On this clone: The read terminates 3 residues ahead of where the CDR3 ends, so the germline J gene completes it. This rearrangement joins TRBV20-1 to TRBJ2-1; D is perhaps TRBD1 (6 bases). The ends were cut back, 4 bases at V and 7 bases at J, with 17 bases in the middle. This CDR3 contains 14 residues. The germline gives CDR1 DFQATT, CDR2 SNEGSKA (reference sequence). CDR3 in amino acids: CSATKMDSRNEQFF. The sequenced part of the CDR3 DNA is TGCAGTGCTACAAAGATGGACAGTAGGAATGAG.

Regarding this clone: Distinct nucleotide sequences in the sample also encode this CDR3. The CDR3 protein is CASSPPVAGLEDTQYF. CDR3 bases read: TGTGCCAGCTCCCCCCCGGTAGCAGGGTTGGAGGATACG. The chain has TRBV18 and TRBJ2-3, with TRBD1 as a possible D gene (5 bases). The read ends 3 residues early relative to the CDR3; the germline J gene fills the gap. Germline V gives CDR1 KGHSH, CDR2 LQKENI. The CDR3 is made up of 16 amino acids. V gave up 6 bases and J gave up 6 bases, with 22 bases separating them.

Regarding this clone: Coverage ceases 3 residues before the CDR3 finishes, and the germline J gene fills in the end. This chain uses TRBV19 with TRBJ1-2; TRBD1 aligns across 7 bases. Germline loops: CDR1 LNHDA, CDR2 SQIVND (reference sequence). The CDR3 runs to 12 residues. The part of the CDR3 DNA that was read is TGTGCCAGTAGTACCAGACAGGGAGGC. Translating gives CASSTRQGG. Given in full, the CDR3 is CASSTRQGGYTF.

Details on this clone: With the read ending 3 residues before the CDR3 end, the germline J gene is used to fill in that end. V gene TRBV20-1 combines with J gene TRBJ1-4; TRBD1 aligns across 7 bases. The germline gives CDR1 DFQATT, CDR2 SNEGSKA (reference sequence). The CDR3 loop spans 16 amino acids. The CDR3 sequence is CSAFKTGSSYNSPLFF. The CDR3 DNA, read in part, is TGCAGTGCTTTTAAGACAGGGAGCTCCTATAATTCACCA.

For this clone: The sequence runs out 3 residues before the end of the CDR3; the remainder is reconstructed from the germline J gene. V usage is TRBV7-2 and J usage is TRBJ1-2; possible D gene TRBD1, 6 bases. V dropped 5 bases and J dropped 4 bases, with 11 bases sitting between them. Germline V lookup: CDR1 SGHTA, CDR2 FQGNSA. This CDR3 is built from 13 residues. Incomplete CDR3 DNA: TGTGCCAGCAGCGTAACAGGGTTCTATGGC. Its translation is CASSVTGFYG. The whole CDR3 reads CASSVTGFYGYTF.

A remark on this clone: The CDR3 goes on 3 residues after the read ends, and that part is filled in from the germline J gene. The genes are TRBV7-6 and TRBJ2-5; TRBD2 agrees at 8 bases. CDR3 size: 15 residues. From germline, CDR1 is SGHVS and CDR2 FNYEAQ. The junction had 8 bases not matched to a gene; V was cut back by 6 bases and J by 2 bases. CDR3 bases read: TGTGCCAGCAGGGCGGGGGGCCGGGGGCAAGAGACC. This sequence encodes CASRAGGRGQET. The CDR3 as a whole reads CASRAGGRGQETQYF.

A word on this clone: The read halts 3 residues ahead of the CDR3 end, with the missing end drawn from the germline J gene. The V and J genes are TRBV10-3 and TRBJ1-4, with D possibly being TRBD1 (5 bases). Germline values: CDR1 ENHRY, CDR2 SYGVKD. V was shortened by 2 bases and J by 6 bases, with 22 bases between the two germline ends. The CDR3 sequence is 18 residues long. The CDR3 region is CAISEPRTSGVSYEKLFF. CDR3 DNA (partial): TGTGCCATCAGTGAGCCAAGGACATCGGGCGTTAGTTATGAAAAA.

Turning to this clone: The read terminates 3 residues before the CDR3 end, so the remaining end is supplied by the germline J gene. The genes are TRBV2 and TRBJ1-2; D is unresolved. V was shortened by 4 bases and J by 7 bases, with 7 bases between the two germline ends. Looked up from germline, CDR1 is SNHLY and CDR2 is FYNNEI. This CDR3 contains 11 residues. The DNA read from the CDR3 is TGTGCCAGCAGTGGCGGAGGTGGC. It translates to CASSGGGG. The full CDR3 reads CASSGGGGYTF.